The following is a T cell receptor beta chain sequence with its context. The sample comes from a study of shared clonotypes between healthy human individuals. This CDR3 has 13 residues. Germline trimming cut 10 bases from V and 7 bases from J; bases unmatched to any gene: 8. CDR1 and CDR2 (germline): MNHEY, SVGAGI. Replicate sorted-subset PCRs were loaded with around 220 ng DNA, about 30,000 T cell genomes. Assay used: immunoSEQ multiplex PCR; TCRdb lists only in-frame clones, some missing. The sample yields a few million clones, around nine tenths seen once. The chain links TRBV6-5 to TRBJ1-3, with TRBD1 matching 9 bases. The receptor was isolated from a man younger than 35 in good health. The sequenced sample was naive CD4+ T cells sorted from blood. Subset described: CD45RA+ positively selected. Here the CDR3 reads CATLGQGQNTIYF. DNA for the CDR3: TGTGCCACCTTAGGACAGGGGCAGAACACCATATATTTT.